Given below is one T cell receptor beta chain in context. The study ran its PCR with 60 Vbeta and 13 Jbeta primers. The method was immunoSEQ multiplex PCR; TCRdb's version includes in-frame clones alone and lacks a portion of them. The sample lists over 65,000 clones; roughly 80% were seen once. The entry originates in a study of cytomegalovirus exposure and HLA in healthy donors. CDR1 SGHVS and CDR2 FQNEAQ come from the germline V gene. Trimming removed 5 bases at V and 4 bases at J, with 14 bases between. The CDR3 totals 14 residues. This receptor was identified in a woman aged 30 to 39 in good health and CMV-seronegative. The sequenced sample consisted of PBMCs. The J gene is TRBJ1-2, the V gene TRBV7-8, with D possibly TRBD1 on 5 matching bases. The CDR3 coding sequence is TGTGCCAGCAGCCTTGACAGTTCTCCCTATGGCTACACCTTC. It codes for CASSLDSSPYGYTF. Full variable domain (rest looked up from reference TRBV7-8 and TRBJ1-2): GAGVSQSPRYKVAKRGQDVALRCDPISGHVSLFWYQQALGQGPEFLTYFQNEAQLDKSGLPSDRFFAERPEGSVSTLKIQRTQQEDSAVYLCASSLDSSPYGYTFGSGTRLTVV.